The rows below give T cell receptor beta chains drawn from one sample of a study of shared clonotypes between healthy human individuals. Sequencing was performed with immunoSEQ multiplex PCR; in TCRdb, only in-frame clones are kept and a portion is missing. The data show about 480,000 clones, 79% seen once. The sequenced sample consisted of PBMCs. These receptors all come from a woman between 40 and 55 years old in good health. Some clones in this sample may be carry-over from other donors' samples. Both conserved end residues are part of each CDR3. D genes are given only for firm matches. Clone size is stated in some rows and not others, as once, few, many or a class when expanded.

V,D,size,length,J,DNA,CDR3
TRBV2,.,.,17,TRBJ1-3,TGTGCCAGCAGAAGGGGTGGACAGATTAACTCTGGAAACACCATATATTTT,CASRRGGQINSGNTIYF
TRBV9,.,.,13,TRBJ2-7,TGTGCCAGCAGCGTAGGGGGTTGGGACGAGCAGTACTTC,CASSVGGWDEQYF
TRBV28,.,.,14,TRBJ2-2,TGTGCCAGCAGTTTGAGGGGGCGGGGCGGGGAGCTGTTTTTT,CASSLRGRGGELFF
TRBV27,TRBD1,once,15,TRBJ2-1,TGTGCCAGCAGGCCCGGACAGGGGCATTACAATGAGCAGTTCTTC,CASRPGQGHYNEQFF
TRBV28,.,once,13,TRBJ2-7,TGTGCCAGCAGTTTACTCGGTGTGTACGAGCAGTACTTC,CASSLLGVYEQYF
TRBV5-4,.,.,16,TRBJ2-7,TGTGCCAGCAGCTGGGGGGGGACAGGTGGAGTTTACGAGCAGTACTTC,CASSWGGTGGVYEQYF
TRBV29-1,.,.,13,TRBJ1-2,TGCAGCGTTGAACAGCCCTTGAACTATGGCTACACCTTC,CSVEQPLNYGYTF
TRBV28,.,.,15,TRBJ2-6,TGTGCCAGTTCTCTTGGGAGTCCTGGGGCCAACGTCCTGACTTTC,CASSLGSPGANVLTF
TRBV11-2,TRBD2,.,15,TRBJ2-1,TGTGCCAGCAGGTTAGCGGGGCCCTCCTACAATGAGCAGTTCTTC,CASRLAGPSYNEQFF
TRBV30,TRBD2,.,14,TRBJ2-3,TGTGCCTGGGGGAAGCGGGAAACCACAGATACGCAGTATTTT,CAWGKRETTDTQYF
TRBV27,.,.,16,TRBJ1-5,TGTGCCAGCAGTCCCGGGCGGGTGGATAGCAATCAGCCCCAGCATTTT,CASSPGRVDSNQPQHF
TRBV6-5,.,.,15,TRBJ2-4,TGTGCCAGCAGTTACTCGAGGGTAGCCAAAAACATTCAGTACTTC,CASSYSRVAKNIQYF
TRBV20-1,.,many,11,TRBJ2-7,TGCAGTGCTAGATGGGACTCAAGGGCGGTCTTC,CSARWDSRAVF
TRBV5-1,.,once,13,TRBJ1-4,TGCGCCAGCAGCTCGGGGGTGGGTGAAAAACTGTTTTTT,CASSSGVGEKLFF
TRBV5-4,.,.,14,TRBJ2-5,TGTGCCAGCAGCCCCCCTAGCGCTAAAGAGACCCAGTACTTC,CASSPPSAKETQYF
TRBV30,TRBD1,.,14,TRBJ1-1,TGTGCCTGGAGTGTACCGGACAGGGGGCTTAAAGCTTTCTTT,CAWSVPDRGLKAFF
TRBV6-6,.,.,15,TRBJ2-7,TGTGCCAGCAGTTTCCTCCGCTACTCACCCTACGAGCAGTACTTC,CASSFLRYSPYEQYF
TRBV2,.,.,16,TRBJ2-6,TGTGCCAGCAGTAAAGGACGGCTCTCTGGGGCCAACGTCCTGACTTTC,CASSKGRLSGANVLTF
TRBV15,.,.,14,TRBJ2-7,TGTGCCACCAGCAGAGTCAGGGGTCGCTACGAGCAGTACTTC,CATSRVRGRYEQYF
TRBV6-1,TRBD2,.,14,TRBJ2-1,TGTGCCAGCAAATTAGCGGGAGGTACGGATGAGCAGTTCTTC,CASKLAGGTDEQFF
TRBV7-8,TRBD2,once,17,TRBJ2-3,TGTGCCAGCAGCTTAAGATTCCGGGAGGGGGGCCCAGATACGCAGTATTTT,CASSLRFREGGPDTQYF
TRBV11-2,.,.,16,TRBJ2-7,TGTGCCAGCAGCTTAGCAGCCCTAGCGTCCTCCTACGAGCAGTACTTC,CASSLAALASSYEQYF
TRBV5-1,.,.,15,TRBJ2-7,TGCGCCAGCAGCTTGAGGTTGACTAGAGAATACGAGCAGTACTTC,CASSLRLTREYEQYF
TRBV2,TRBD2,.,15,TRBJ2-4,TGTGCCAGCAGTGAACTAGCGGGAGTGGTGAACATTCAGTACTTC,CASSELAGVVNIQYF
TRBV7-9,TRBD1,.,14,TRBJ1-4,TGTGCCAGCAGCTCGGACAGGATTGCCGAAAAACTGTTTTTT,CASSSDRIAEKLFF
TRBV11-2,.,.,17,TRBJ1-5,TGTGCCAGCAGCTTAGTGGCGGGGGGCAATCGAAATCAGCCCCAGCATTTT,CASSLVAGGNRNQPQHF
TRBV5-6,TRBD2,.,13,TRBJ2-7,TGTGCCAGCAGTCGGACTAGCAGCTACGAGCAGTACTTC,CASSRTSSYEQYF
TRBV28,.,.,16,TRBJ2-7,TGTGCCAGCAGGTCGGGACAGATCGGACTAATCTACGAGCAGTACTTC,CASRSGQIGLIYEQYF
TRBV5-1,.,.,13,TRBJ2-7,TGCGCCAGCAGCTTGGGACCTACCTACGAGCAGTACTTC,CASSLGPTYEQYF
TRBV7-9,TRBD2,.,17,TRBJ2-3,TGTGCCAGCAGCCCATATATTATAGCGGGAGTAGAAGATACGCAGTATTTT,CASSPYIIAGVEDTQYF
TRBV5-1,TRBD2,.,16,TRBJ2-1,TGCGCCAGCAGGACACCGGGACTAGCGTCTTACAATGAGCAGTTCTTC,CASRTPGLASYNEQFF
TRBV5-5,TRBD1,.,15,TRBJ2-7,TGTGCCAGCAGCGTCGGGACAGGGGGCGGGTACGAGCAGTACTTC,CASSVGTGGGYEQYF
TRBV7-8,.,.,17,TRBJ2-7,TGTGCCAGCAGCTTATTACCTGAGGACACGTACTCCTACGAGCAGTACTTC,CASSLLPEDTYSYEQYF
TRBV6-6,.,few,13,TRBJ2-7,TGTGCCAGCAGTACCCTAGGACCGGGCGAGCAGTACTTC,CASSTLGPGEQYF
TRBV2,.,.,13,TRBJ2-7,TGTGCCAGCAGTGAACAGGGTGGCAACGAGCAGTACTTC,CASSEQGGNEQYF
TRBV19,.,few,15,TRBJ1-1,TGTGCCAGTAGCCCCAGACCCGGGGCGAACACTGAAGCTTTCTTT,CASSPRPGANTEAFF
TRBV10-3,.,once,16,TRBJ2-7,TGTGCCATCAGTGAGTCCGGACTCCGGCAAGACTACGAGCAGTACTTC,CAISESGLRQDYEQYF
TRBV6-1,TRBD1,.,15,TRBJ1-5,TGTGCCAGCAGTGTGGACAGGGGTTCGGTTCAGCCCCAGCATTTT,CASSVDRGSVQPQHF
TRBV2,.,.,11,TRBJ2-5,TGTGCCAGCACCCGAGAAGAGACCCAGTACTTC,CASTREETQYF
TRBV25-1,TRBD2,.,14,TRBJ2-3,TGTGCCAGCAGTGATAGCGGGAGGGCCGATACGCAGTATTTT,CASSDSGRADTQYF
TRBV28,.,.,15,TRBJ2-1,TGTGCCAGCAGTTTCACGGGGAGGATCTACAATGAGCAGTTCTTC,CASSFTGRIYNEQFF
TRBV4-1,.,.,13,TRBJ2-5,TGCGCCAGCAGCCAGGGGGTGTTGGAGACCCAGTACTTC,CASSQGVLETQYF
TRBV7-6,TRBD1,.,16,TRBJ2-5,TGTGCCAGCAGCTTAGTGGAGACAGGGGGCGGGGAGACCCAGTACTTC,CASSLVETGGGETQYF
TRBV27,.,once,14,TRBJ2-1,TGTGCCAGCACCCCTTCCGGGACAATCAATGAGCAGTTCTTC,CASTPSGTINEQFF
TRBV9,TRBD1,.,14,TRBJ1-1,TGTGCCAGCAGGACAGGGTTAGAAAACACTGAAGCTTTCTTT,CASRTGLENTEAFF
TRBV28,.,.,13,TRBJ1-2,TGTGCCAGCAGTTTCCCGGCCCACTATGGCTACACCTTC,CASSFPAHYGYTF
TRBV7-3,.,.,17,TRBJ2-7,TGTGCCAGCAGCTTAACCCTCCCCGGGGGACATGACTACGAGCAGTACTTC,CASSLTLPGGHDYEQYF
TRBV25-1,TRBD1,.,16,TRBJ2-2,TGTGCCAGCAGTAGCACAGGGGAGATTCACACCGGGGAGCTGTTTTTT,CASSSTGEIHTGELFF